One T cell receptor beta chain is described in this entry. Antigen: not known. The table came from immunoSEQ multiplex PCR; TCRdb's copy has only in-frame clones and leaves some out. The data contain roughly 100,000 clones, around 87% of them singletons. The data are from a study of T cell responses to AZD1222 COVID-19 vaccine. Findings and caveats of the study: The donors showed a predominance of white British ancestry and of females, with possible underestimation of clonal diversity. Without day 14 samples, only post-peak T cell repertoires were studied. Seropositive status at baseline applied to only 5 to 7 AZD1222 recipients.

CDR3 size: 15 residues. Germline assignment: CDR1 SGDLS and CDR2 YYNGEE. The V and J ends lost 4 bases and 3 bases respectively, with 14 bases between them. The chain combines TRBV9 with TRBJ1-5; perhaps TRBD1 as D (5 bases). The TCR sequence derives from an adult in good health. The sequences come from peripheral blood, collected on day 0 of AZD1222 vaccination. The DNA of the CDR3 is TGTGCCAGCAGCCCGGACGGGACCTCCAATCAGCCCCAGCATTTT. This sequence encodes CASSPDGTSNQPQHF.